The T cell receptor (beta chain) under discussion was sequenced for a study of vaccination and CD4 T cells after COVID-19. On the study more broadly: Control cultures used a CEFX viral epitope pool, an HIV-1 Nef peptide pool, or no peptide.

Described treatment: approximately 9-day PBMC culture with coronavirus spike peptide pools or control peptides (ViraFEST assay). ViraFEST stimulated the growth of antigen-specific T cells using peptide pools and subsequently profiled their TCRs by sequencing. Negative selection isolated the CD4+ T cells once the cells had been cultured for nine to ten days. General study results and limits: Convalescent patients had 304 of 307 vaccine-specific clones showing spike mono-reactivity.

Comment on this clonotype: Its antigen is undetermined.

With the Oncomine TCR Beta short-read assay, DNA from cultured CD4+ T cells was sequenced. TCRdb reanalysed the PCR reads using MiXCR and keeps one entry per CDR3 protein. Found here are about 11,000 distinct CDR3 sequences, 44% of them singletons; the top ten hold 36%. The material sequenced was CD4+ T cells from blood, cultured in vitro. This receptor was obtained from a human donor who had recovered from COVID-19.

For the CDR3, the DNA is TGTGCCAGCATCCCGGGACAGGGCTCCTACGAGCAGTACTTC. Amino acid sequence: CASIPGQGSYEQYF. This chain connects TRBV2 to TRBJ2-7; 9 bases align to TRBD1. The CDR3 length is 14 residues. Per the germline V gene, CDR1 is SNHLY and CDR2 is FYNNEI. The junction had 4 bases not matched to a gene; V was cut back by 7 bases and J by 0 bases.